This T cell receptor beta chain came from a study of shared clonotypes between healthy human individuals. Data came from immunoSEQ multiplex PCR; TCRdb stores just in-frame clones and leaves some out. The profile shows around 2.1 million clones, 85% to 95% of them singletons. There are 16 residues in the CDR3. CDR1 is SEHNR, CDR2 FQNEAQ, per germline (reference sequence). CD45RO-negative CD8 cells positively selected for CCR7 made up the naive population, which excluded terminally differentiated effector memory CD45RA+ cells. The chain uses TRBV7-9 and TRBJ2-5; possibly TRBD1 for D (5 bases). The J call is uncertain, as TRBJ2-7 better fits the DNA end. The receptor was derived from a young man in good health. Some clones in this sample may be carry-over from other donors' samples. The source material was naive CD8+ T cells from PBMCs. CDR3 bases: TGTGCCAGCAGCCCCCGAACAGGTCCTCGCTCCTACGAGCAGTACTTC. Translation gives CASSPRTGPRSYEQYF.